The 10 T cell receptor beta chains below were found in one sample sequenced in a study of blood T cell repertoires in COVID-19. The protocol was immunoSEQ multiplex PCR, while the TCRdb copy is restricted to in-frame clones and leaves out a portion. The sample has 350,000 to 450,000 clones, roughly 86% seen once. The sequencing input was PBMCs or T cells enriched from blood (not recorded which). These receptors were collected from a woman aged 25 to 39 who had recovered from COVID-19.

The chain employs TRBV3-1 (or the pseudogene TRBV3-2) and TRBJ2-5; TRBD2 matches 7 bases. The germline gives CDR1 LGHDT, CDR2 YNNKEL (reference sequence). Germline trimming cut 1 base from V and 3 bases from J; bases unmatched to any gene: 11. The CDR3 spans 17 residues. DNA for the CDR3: TGTGCCAGCAGCCAAGGGGGGAGAGCGGGAATCGAAGAGACCCAGTACTTC. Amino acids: CASSQGGRAGIEETQYF.

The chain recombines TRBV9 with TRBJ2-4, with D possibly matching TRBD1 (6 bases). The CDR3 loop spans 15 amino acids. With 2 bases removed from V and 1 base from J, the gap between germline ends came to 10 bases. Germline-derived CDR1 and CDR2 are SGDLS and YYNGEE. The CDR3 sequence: CASSVSQGAKNIQYF. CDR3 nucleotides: TGTGCCAGCAGCGTCAGCCAGGGGGCCAAAAACATTCAGTACTTC.

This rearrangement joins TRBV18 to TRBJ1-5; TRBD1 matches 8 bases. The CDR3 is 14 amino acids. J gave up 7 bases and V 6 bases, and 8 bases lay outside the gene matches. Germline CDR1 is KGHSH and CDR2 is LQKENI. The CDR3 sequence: CASSLTGEYQPQHF. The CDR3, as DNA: TGTGCCAGCTCCCTGACAGGGGAGTACCAGCCCCAGCATTTT.

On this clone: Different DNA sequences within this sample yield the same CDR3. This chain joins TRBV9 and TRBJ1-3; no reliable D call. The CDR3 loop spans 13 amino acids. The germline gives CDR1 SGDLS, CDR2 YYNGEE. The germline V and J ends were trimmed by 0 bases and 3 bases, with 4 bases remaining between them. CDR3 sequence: CASSVGSGNTIYF. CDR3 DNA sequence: TGTGCCAGCAGCGTAGGTAGTGGAAACACCATATATTTT.

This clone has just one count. The CDR3 loop reads CASSLVTEAGYTF. The CDR3 DNA is TGTGCCAGCAGTTTAGTGACAGAGGCTGGCTACACCTTC. This chain links TRBV28 with TRBJ1-2; possibly TRBD1 for D (5 bases). Trimming shortened V by 2 bases and J by 7 bases, and 11 bases separated the two germline ends. Looked up from germline, CDR1 is MDHEN and CDR2 is SYDVKM. This CDR3 has 13 residues.

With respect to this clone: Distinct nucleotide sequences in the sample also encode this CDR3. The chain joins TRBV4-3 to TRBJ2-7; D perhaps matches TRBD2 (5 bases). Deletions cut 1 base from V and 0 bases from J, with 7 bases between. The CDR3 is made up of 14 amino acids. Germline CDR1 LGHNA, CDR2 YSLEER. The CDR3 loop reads CASSQGRGSYEQYF. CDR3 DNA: TGCGCCAGCAGCCAAGGACGGGGCTCCTACGAGCAGTACTTC.

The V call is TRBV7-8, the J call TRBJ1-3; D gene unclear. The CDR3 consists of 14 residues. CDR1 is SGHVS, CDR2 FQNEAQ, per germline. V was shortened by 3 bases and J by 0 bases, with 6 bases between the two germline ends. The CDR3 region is CASSFKSSGNTIYF. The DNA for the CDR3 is TGTGCCAGCAGCTTTAAGAGCTCTGGAAACACCATATATTTT.

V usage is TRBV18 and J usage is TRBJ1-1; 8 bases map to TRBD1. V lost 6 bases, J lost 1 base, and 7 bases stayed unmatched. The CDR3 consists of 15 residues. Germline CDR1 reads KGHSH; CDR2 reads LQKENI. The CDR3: CASSLTGTGNTEAFF. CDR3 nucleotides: TGTGCCAGCTCGCTAACCGGGACAGGGAACACTGAAGCTTTCTTT.

CDR3 nucleotide sequence: TGTGCCAGTAGTAGGGGAGGGGACCGAAATCAGCCCCAGCATTTT. Protein: CASSRGGDRNQPQHF. This sequence joins TRBV19 and TRBJ1-5, with D possibly TRBD1 on 5 matching bases. The ends were cut back, 4 bases at V and 4 bases at J, with 14 bases in the middle. Germline CDR1 and CDR2: LNHDA and SQIVND (reference sequence). The CDR3 has 15 amino acids.

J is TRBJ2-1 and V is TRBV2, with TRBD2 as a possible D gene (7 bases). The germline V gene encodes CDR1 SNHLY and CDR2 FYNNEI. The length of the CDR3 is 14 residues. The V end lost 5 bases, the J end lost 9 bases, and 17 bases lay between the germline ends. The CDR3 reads CASSTEGGSVEQFF. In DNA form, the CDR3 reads TGTGCCAGCAGTACCGAGGGGGGGTCGGTTGAGCAGTTCTTC.